This TCR beta chain was obtained from a study of blood T cell repertoires in COVID-19. Study details: Samples of COVID-19 (acute and convalescent) were obtained from the United States, Italy and Spain. Sources were T cells, B-cell-depleted T cells, or PBMCs; the material itself was cDNA or gDNA.

In the original processing: Reference gene primer amplification in the assay estimated nucleated cell counts. Only in-frame clones appear in the TCRdb table, and some are missing; sequencing was by immunoSEQ multiplex PCR. D and trimming come from the DNA, and the V and J calls and clone size come from that table. The sample includes about 110,000 clones, roughly two thirds of them seen just once. CDR3 length equals 16 residues. V gave up 8 bases and J gave up 3 bases, with 21 bases separating them. From germline, CDR1 is SNHLY and CDR2 FYNNEI. This sequence was found in a man older than 75 with acute or convalescent COVID-19. The chain joins TRBV2 to TRBJ2-3; D might be TRBD1 (6 bases). The source material was peripheral blood. The CDR3 DNA sequence: TGTGCCAGCTCTCGGACTGGGGGCGACTCGACAGATACGCAGTATTTT. Protein: CASSRTGGDSTDTQYF.